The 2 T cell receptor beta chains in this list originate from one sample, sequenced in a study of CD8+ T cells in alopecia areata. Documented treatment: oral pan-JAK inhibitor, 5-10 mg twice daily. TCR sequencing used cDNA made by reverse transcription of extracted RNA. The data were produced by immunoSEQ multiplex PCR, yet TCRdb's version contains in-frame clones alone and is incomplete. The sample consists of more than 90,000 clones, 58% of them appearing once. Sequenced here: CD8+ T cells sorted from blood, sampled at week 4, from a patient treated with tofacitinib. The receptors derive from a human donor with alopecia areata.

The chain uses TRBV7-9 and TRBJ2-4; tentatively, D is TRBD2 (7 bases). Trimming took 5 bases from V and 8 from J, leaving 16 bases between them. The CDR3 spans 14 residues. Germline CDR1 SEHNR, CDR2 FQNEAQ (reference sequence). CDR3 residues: CASSQQTGRDIQYF. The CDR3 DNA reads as TGTGCCAGCAGCCAACAAACAGGGAGGGACATTCAGTACTTC. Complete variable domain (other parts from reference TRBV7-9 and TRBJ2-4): DTGVSQNPRHKITKRGQNVTFRCDPISEHNRLYWYRQTLGQGPEFLTYFQNEAQLEKSRLLSDRFSAERPKGSFSTLEIQRTEQGDSAMYLCASSQQTGRDIQYFGAGTRLSVL.

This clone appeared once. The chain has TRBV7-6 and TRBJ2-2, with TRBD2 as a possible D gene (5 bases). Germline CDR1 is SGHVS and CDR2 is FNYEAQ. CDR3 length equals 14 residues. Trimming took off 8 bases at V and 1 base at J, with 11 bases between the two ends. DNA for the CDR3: TGTGCCAGCGGGCGGGCCCAGAACACCGGGGAGCTGTTTTTT. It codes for CASGRAQNTGELFF.